This TCR beta chain was documented in a study of T cells in tuberculosis. J gave up 5 bases and V 4 bases, and 3 bases lay outside the gene matches. The CDR3 extends over 13 amino acids. Germline lookup yields CDR1 SGHDT and CDR2 YYEEEE. Each clinical donor contributed on average approximately 93,000 T cells from unsorted cryopreserved PBMC. The study, taken as a whole, reports: Active tuberculosis patients had shorter CDR3-alpha; the beta difference was nonsignificant.

Measured with immunoSEQ multiplex PCR; TCRdb has only the in-frame clones, and not every one. Here the sample spans 40,000 to 50,000 clones, around 96% being singletons. A note on this clone: The antigen remains unidentified.

Material: PBMCs. The receptor was derived from a donor aged 10-35 years with latent tuberculosis or without tuberculosis infection. The chain uses TRBV5-6 and TRBJ1-1; TRBD1 aligns across 9 bases. CDR3 nucleotide sequence: TGTGCCAGCAGCGGGGGGACAGGGACTGAAGCTTTCTTT. Encoded protein: CASSGGTGTEAFF.